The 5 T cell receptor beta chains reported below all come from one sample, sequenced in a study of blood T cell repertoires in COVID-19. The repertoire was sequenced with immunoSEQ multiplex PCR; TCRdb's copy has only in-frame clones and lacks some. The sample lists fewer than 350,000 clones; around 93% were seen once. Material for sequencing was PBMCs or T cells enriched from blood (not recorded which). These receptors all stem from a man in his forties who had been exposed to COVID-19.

The CDR3 region has the DNA TGTGCCAGCAGCTTAGGAGGCCTCACGATTAATGAAAAACTGTTTTTT. Translating gives CASSLGGLTINEKLFF. This chain joins TRBV7-2 and TRBJ1-4; unclear D gene. The V end lost 1 base, the J end lost 4 bases, and 13 bases lay between the germline ends. The germline CDR1 and CDR2 sequences are SGHTA and FQGNSA. This CDR3 has 16 residues.

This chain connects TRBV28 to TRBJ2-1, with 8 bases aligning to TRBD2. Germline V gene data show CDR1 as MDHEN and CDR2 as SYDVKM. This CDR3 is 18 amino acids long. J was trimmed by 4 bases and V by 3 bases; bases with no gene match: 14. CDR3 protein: CASSFGPRGGSRYNEQFF. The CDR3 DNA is TGTGCCAGCAGTTTCGGCCCACGGGGGGGGAGTCGGTACAATGAGCAGTTCTTC.

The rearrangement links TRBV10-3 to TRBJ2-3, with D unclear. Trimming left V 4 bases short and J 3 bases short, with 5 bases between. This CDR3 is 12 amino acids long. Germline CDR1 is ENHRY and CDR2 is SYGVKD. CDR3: CAISAETDTQYF. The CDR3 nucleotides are TGTGCCATCAGTGCAGAAACAGATACGCAGTATTTT.

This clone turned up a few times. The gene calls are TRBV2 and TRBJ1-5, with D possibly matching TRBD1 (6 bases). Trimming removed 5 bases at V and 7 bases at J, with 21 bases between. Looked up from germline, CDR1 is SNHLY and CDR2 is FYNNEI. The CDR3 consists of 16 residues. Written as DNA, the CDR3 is TGTGCCAGCAGTCACATACCCCAACAGGGAGTACAGCCCCAGCATTTT. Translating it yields CASSHIPQQGVQPQHF.

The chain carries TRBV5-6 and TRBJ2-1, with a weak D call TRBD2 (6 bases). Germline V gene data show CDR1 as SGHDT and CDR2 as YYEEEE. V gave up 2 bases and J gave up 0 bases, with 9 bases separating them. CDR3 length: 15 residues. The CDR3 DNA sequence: TGTGCCAGCAGCTTATCCGGGAGCTCCTACAATGAGCAGTTCTTC. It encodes CASSLSGSSYNEQFF. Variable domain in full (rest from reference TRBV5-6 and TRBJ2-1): DAGVTQSPTHLIKTRGQQVTLRCSPKSGHDTVSWYQQALGQGPQFIFQYYEEEERQRGNFPDRFSGHQFPNYSSELNVNALLLGDSALYLCASSLSGSSYNEQFFGPGTRLTVL.